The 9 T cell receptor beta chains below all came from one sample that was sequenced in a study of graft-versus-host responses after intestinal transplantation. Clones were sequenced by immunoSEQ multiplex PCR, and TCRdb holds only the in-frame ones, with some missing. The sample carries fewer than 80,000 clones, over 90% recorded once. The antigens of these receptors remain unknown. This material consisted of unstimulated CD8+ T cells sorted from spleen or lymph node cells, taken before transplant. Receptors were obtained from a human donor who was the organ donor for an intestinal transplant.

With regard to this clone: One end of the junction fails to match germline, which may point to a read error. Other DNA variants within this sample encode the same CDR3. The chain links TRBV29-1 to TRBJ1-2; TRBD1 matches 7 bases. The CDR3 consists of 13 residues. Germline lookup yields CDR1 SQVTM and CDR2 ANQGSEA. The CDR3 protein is CSVSGTVGYGYTF. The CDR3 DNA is TGCAGCGTGTCCGGGACAGTCGGGTATGGCTACACTTTC.

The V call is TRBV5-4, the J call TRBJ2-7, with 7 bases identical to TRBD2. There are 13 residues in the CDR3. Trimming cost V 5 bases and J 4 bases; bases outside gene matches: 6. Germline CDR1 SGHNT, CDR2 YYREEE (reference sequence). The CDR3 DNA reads TGTGCCAGCAGGCAATCGGGAGGTTACGAGCAGTACTTC. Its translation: CASRQSGGYEQYF.

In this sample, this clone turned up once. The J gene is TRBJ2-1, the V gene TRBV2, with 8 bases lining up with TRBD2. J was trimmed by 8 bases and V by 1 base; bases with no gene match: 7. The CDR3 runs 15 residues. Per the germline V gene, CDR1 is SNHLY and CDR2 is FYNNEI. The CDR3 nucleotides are TGTGCCAGCAGTGAAGGCGGGAGGAAGTTTGATGAGCAGTTCTTC. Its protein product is CASSEGGRKFDEQFF.

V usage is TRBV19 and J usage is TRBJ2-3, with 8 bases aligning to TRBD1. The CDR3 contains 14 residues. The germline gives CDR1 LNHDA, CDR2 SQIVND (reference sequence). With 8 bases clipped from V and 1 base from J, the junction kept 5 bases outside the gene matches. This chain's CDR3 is CASSEGQGTDTQYF. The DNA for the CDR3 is TGTGCCAGTTCCGAGGGACAGGGCACAGATACGCAGTATTTT.

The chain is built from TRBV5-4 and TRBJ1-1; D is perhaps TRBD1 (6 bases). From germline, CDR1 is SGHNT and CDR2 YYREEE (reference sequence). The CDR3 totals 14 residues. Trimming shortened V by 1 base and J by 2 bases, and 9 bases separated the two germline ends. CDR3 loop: CASSLLGTNTEAFF. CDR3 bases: TGTGCCAGCAGCTTGTTGGGGACAAACACTGAAGCTTTCTTT.

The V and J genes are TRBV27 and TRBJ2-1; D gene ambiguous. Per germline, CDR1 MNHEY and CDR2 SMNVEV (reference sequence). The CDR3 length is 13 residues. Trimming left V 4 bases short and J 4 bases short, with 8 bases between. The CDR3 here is CASSSPVYNEQFF. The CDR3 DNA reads TGTGCCAGCAGTTCGCCAGTTTACAATGAGCAGTTCTTC.

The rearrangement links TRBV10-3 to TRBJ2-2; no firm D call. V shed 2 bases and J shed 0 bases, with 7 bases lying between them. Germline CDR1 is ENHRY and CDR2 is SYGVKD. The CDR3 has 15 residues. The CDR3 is CAISEELPNTGELFF. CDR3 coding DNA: TGTGCCATCAGTGAGGAACTCCCGAACACCGGGGAGCTGTTTTTT.

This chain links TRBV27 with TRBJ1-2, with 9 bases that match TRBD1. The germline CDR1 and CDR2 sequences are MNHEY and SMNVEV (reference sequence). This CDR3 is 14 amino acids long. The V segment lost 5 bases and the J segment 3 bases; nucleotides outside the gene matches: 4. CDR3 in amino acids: CASSHRGQYYGYTF. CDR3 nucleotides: TGTGCCAGCAGTCACAGGGGGCAGTACTATGGCTACACCTTC.

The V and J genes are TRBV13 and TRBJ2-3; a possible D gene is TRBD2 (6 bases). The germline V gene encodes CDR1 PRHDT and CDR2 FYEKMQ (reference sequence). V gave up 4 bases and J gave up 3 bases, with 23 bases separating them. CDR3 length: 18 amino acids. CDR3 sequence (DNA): TGTGCCAGCAGCTCCCCTAGCGATCAGGCCCCCAATACAGATACGCAGTATTTT. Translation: CASSSPSDQAPNTDTQYF.